The source of this T cell receptor beta chain is a study of T cells in severe cutaneous drug reactions. Turning to the study itself: Blister fluids or cells and PBMC were collected from patients in acute or recovery stage.

Study findings and constraints: A public TCRbeta CDR3 appeared in all seven CBZ-SJS/TEN blister samples, averaging roughly 15%. In carbamazepine-induced Stevens-Johnson syndrome or toxic epidermal necrolysis, TRBV12-4 averaged approximately 30% in blister cells and 4.5% to 5% in PBMC.

The donors had carbamazepine-induced Stevens-Johnson syndrome or toxic epidermal necrolysis. Looked up from germline, CDR1 is SQVTM and CDR2 is ANQGSEA. The length of the CDR3 is 15 residues. As concerns this clonotype: The antigen remains undetermined.

Libraries were made by iRepertoire multiplex PCR with TCR subtype-specific primers for bulk and single-cell sequencing. From the multiplex PCR reads, TCRdb lists one entry per CDR3 protein and no DNA. This table holds 9,500 to 13,000 distinct CDR3 sequences. The rearrangement joins TRBV29-1 to TRBJ2-1; TCRdb gives TRBD1 as the D gene, but with no DNA this cannot be confirmed. The source of this sequence is a human donor with Stevens-Johnson syndrome, a severe cutaneous drug reaction. The specimen sequenced was cells from a skin blister. The CDR3: CSVGQGQNPYNEQFF.